This T cell receptor beta chain is from a study of shared clonotypes between healthy human individuals. Deep-level assay runs were performed. Genomic DNA from each subset was divided evenly over several immunoSEQ plates. Using immunoSEQ multiplex PCR, the repertoire was profiled, and TCRdb retains in-frame clones only, with some absent. The sample includes over 400,000 clones, almost 80% of them seen just once. Donors, healthy HIV-negative adults, lacked recent acute infections or vaccinations. Each unsorted sample relied on some 90 million PBMCs as its source of genomic DNA. Germline CDR1 SGHTA, CDR2 FQGTGA. This CDR3 is built from 15 residues. Trimming took 3 bases from V and 5 from J, leaving 16 bases between them.

The TCR sequence derives from a woman in her thirties or forties in good health. Some clones in this sample may be carry-over from other donors' samples. The chain joins TRBV7-3 to TRBJ2-5, with a weak D call TRBD2 (7 bases). The sequenced material came from PBMCs. This CDR3 is CASSFSAGTGETQYF. CDR3 sequence (DNA): TGTGCCAGCAGCTTCTCAGCGGGAACAGGGGAGACCCAGTACTTC.